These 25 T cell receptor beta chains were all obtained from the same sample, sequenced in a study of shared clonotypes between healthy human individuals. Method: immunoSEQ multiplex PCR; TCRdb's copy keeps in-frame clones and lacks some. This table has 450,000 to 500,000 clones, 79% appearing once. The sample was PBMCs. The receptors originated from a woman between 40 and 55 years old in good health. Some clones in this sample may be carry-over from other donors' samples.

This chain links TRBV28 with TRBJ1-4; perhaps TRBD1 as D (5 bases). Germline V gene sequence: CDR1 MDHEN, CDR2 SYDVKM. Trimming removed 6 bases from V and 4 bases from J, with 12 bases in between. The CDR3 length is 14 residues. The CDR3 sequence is CASRPGTFNEKLFF. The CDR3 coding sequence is TGTGCCAGCAGACCCGGGACCTTTAATGAAAAACTGTTTTTT. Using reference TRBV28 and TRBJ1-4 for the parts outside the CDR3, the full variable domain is DVKVTQSSRYLVKRTGEKVFLECVQDMDHENMFWYRQDPGLGLRLIYFSYDVKMKEKGDIPEGYSVSREKKERFSLILESASTNQTSMYLCASRPGTFNEKLFFGSGTQLSVL.

The CDR3 nucleotides are TGTGCCAGCAGCCAAGCTCTGGGGACTGAAGCTTTCTTT. Encoded protein: CASSQALGTEAFF. V is TRBV14 and J is TRBJ1-1, with D uncertain. Trimming pared 1 base from V and 5 bases from J, leaving 8 bases between. Germline V CDR1 and CDR2: SGHDN, FVKESK. The CDR3 contains 13 residues. Full variable domain (remainder filled in from reference TRBV14 and TRBJ1-1): EAGVTQFPSHSVIEKGQTVTLRCDPISGHDNLYWYRRVMGKEIKFLLHFVKESKQDESGMPNNRFLAERTGGTYSTLKVQPAELEDSGVYFCASSQALGTEAFFGQGTRLTVV.

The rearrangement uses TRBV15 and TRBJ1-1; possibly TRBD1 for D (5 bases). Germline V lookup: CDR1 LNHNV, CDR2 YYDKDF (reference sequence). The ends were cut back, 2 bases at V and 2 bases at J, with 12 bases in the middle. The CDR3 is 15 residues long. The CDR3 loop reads CATSRKADSNTEAFF. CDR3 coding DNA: TGTGCCACCAGCAGAAAAGCCGACAGCAACACTGAAGCTTTCTTT.

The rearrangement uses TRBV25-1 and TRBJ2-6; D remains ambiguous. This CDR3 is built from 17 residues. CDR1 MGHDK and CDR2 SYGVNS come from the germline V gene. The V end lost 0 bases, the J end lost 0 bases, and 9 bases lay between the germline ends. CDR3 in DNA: TGTGCCAGCAGTGAATACGGCAGCAGCTCTGGGGCCAACGTCCTGACTTTC. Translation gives CASSEYGSSSGANVLTF.

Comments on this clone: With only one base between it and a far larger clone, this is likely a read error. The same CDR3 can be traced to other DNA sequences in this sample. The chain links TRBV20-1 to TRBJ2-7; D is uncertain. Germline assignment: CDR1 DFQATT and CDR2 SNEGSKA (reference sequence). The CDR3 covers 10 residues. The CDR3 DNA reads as TGTAGTGCCTTAGGGTACGAGCAGTACTTC. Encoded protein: CSALGYEQYF.

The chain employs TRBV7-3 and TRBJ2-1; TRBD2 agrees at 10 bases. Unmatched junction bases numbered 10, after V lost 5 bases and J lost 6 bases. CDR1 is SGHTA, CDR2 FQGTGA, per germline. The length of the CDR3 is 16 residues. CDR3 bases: TGTGCCAGCAGCGGTGGTCTAGCGGGAGTGGGCAATGAGCAGTTCTTC. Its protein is CASSGGLAGVGNEQFF.

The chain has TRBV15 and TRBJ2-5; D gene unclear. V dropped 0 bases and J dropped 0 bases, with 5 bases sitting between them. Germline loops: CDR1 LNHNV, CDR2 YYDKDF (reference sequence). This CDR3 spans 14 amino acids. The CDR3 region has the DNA TGTGCCACCAGCAGAGATCGGAACCAAGAGACCCAGTACTTC. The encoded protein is CATSRDRNQETQYF.

This chain's CDR3 is CASSPRDSIYGYTF. The CDR3 DNA sequence: TGCGCCAGCAGCCCTCGGGACAGTATCTATGGCTACACCTTC. V gene TRBV4-1 combines with J gene TRBJ1-2; the match to TRBD1 covers 7 bases. Germline CDR1 reads MGHRA; CDR2 reads YSYEKL. There are 14 residues in the CDR3. V gave up 4 bases and J gave up 4 bases; unmatched junction bases: 6.

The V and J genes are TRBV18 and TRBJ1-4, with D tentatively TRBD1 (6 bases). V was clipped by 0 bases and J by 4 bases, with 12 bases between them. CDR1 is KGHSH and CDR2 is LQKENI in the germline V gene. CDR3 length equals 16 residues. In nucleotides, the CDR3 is TGTGCCAGCTCACCACCTTGGGGGCCGGGTAATGAAAAACTGTTTTTT. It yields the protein CASSPPWGPGNEKLFF. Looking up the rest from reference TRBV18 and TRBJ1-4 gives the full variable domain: NAGVMQNPRHLVRRRGQEARLRCSPMKGHSHVYWYRQLPEEGLKFMVYLQKENIIDESGMPKERFSAEFPKEGPSILRIQQVVRGDSAAYFCASSPPWGPGNEKLFFGSGTQLSVL.

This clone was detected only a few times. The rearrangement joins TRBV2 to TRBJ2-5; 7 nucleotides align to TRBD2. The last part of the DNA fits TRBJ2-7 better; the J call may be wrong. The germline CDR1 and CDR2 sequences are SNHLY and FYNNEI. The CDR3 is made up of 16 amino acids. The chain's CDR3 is CASSVSSGMGSYEQYF. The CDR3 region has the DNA TGTGCCAGCAGTGTATCCAGCGGGATGGGGTCCTACGAGCAGTACTTC.

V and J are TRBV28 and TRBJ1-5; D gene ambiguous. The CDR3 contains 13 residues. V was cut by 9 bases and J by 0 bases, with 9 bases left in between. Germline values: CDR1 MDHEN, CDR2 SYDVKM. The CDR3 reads CASGVTSNQPQHF. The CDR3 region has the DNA TGTGCCAGTGGGGTTACTAGCAATCAGCCCCAGCATTTT.

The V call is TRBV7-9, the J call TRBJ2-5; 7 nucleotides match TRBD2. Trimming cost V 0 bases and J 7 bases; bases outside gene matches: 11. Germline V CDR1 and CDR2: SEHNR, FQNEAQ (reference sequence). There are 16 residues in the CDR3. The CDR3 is CASSLASGTTRGTQYF. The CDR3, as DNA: TGTGCCAGCAGCTTAGCCTCCGGGACTACCCGGGGGACCCAGTACTTC.

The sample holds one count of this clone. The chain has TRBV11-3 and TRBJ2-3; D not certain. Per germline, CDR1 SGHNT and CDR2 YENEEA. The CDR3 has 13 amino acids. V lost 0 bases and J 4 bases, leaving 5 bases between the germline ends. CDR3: CASSLEEADTQYF. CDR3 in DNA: TGTGCCAGCAGCTTAGAAGAGGCAGATACGCAGTATTTT.

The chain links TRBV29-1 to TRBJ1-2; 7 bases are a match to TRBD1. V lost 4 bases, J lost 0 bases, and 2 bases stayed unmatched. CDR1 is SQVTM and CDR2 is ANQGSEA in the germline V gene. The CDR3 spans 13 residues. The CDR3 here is CSVGDSTNYGYTF. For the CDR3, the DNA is TGCAGCGTTGGGGACAGTACTAACTATGGCTACACCTTC. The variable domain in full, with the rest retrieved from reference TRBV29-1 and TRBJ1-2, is SAVISQKPSRDICQRGTSLTIQCQVDSQVTMMFWYRQQPGQSLTLIATANQGSEATYESGFVIDKFPISRPNLTFSTLTVSNMSPEDSSIYLCSVGDSTNYGYTFGSGTRLTVV.

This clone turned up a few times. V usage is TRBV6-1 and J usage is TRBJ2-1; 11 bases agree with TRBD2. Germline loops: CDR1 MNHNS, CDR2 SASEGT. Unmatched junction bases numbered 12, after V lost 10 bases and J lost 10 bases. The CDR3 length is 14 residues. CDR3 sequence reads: CATYSGRAVGEQFF. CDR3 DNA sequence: TGTGCCACCTATAGCGGGAGGGCCGTGGGGGAGCAGTTCTTC.

CDR3: CASSRGINSVSDEQFF. Written as DNA, the CDR3 is TGTGCCAGCAGCCGAGGGATCAATTCGGTTTCCGATGAGCAGTTCTTC. The V gene is TRBV7-3, the J gene TRBJ2-1, with D maybe TRBD2 (5 bases). V lost 5 bases to trimming and J lost 8 bases, with 22 bases between them. The V gene's germline CDR1 is SGHTA and CDR2 FQGTGA. The length of the CDR3 is 16 residues.

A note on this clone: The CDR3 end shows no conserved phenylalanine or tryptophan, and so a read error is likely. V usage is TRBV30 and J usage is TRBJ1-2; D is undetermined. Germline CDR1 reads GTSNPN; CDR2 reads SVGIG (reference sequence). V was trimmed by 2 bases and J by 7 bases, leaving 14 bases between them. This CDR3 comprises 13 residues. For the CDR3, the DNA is TGTGCCTGGAGTCTTACCGCAACACTTGGCTACACCCTA. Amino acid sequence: CAWSLTATLGYTL.

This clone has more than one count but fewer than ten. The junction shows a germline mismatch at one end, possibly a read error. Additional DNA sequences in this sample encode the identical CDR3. The CDR3 loop is CATSRRGAGTEAFF. The CDR3 region has the DNA TGTGCCACCAGCCGCCGGGGCGCTGGGACTGAAGCTTTCTTT. This chain joins TRBV7-8 and TRBJ1-1; perhaps TRBD1 as D (5 bases). Germline-derived CDR1 and CDR2 are SGHVS and FQNEAQ. CDR3 length: 14 amino acids.

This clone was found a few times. In DNA, the CDR3 is TGTGCCAGCAGCCAACGGACTAGCGGGCGGACCGGGGAGCTGTTTTTT. Translated: CASSQRTSGRTGELFF. V gene TRBV5-4 combines with J gene TRBJ2-2, with TRBD2 matching 11 bases. Germline V gene data show CDR1 as SGHNT and CDR2 as YYREEE (reference sequence). The CDR3 contains 16 residues. The trim removed 4 bases at V and 5 bases at J, leaving 7 bases unmatched.

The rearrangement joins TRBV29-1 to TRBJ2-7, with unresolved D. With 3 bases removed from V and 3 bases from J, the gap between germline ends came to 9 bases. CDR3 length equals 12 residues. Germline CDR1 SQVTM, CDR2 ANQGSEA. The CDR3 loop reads CSVDGLGYEQYF. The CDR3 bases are TGCAGCGTTGACGGGTTGGGCTACGAGCAGTACTTC.

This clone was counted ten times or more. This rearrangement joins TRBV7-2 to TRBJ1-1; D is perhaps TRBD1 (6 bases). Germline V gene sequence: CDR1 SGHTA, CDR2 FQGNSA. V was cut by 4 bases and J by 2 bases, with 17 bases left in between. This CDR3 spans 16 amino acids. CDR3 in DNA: TGTGCCAGCAGCTCCCCGGGGGGGGCGCGAAACACTGAAGCTTTCTTT. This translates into CASSSPGGARNTEAFF.

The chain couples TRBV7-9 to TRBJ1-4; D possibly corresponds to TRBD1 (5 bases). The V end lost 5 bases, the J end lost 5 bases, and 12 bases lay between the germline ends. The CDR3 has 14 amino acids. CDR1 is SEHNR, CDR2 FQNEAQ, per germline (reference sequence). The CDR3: CASSAGLKNEKLFF. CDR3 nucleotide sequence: TGTGCCAGCAGCGCGGGACTGAAGAATGAAAAACTGTTTTTT.

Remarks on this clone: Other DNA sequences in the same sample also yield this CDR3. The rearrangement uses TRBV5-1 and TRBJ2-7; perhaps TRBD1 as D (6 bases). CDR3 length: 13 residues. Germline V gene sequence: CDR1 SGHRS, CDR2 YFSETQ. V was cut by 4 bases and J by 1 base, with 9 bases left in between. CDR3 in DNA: TGCGCCAGCAGCCCCGGACAGTCCTACGAGCAGTACTTC. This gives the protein CASSPGQSYEQYF.

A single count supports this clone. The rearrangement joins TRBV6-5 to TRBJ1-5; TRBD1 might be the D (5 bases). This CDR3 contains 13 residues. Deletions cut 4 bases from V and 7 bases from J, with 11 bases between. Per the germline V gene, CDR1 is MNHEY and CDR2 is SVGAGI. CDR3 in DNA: TGTGCCAGCAGTTCCAGGGCAGGGCAGCCCCAGCATTTT. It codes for CASSSRAGQPQHF.

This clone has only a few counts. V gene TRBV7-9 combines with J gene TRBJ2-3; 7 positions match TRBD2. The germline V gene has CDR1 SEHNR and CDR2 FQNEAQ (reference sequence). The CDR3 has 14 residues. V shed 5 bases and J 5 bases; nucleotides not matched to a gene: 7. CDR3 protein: CASSRGDFGDTQYF. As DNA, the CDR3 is TGTGCCAGCAGCCGGGGGGACTTTGGAGATACGCAGTATTTT.